This TCR beta chain came from a study of cytomegalovirus exposure and HLA in healthy donors. PCR employed 60 Vbeta and 13 Jbeta primers. Assay: immunoSEQ multiplex PCR; the TCRdb copy retains only in-frame clones and omits some. The sample yields some 200,000 clones, approximately 80% seen once. There are 16 residues in the CDR3. Germline V gene sequence: CDR1 SGHAT, CDR2 FQNNGV. V shed 4 bases and J shed 2 bases, with 15 bases lying between them. The TCR sequence derives from a girl aged 2 to 9 in good health and CMV-seronegative. Specimen: PBMCs. This chain uses TRBV11-2 with TRBJ1-3; D may be TRBD1 (5 bases). CDR3 nucleotides: TGTGCCAGCAGCTCGATCCAGGGTCGTCCTGGAAACACCATATATTTT. Residues: CASSSIQGRPGNTIYF.